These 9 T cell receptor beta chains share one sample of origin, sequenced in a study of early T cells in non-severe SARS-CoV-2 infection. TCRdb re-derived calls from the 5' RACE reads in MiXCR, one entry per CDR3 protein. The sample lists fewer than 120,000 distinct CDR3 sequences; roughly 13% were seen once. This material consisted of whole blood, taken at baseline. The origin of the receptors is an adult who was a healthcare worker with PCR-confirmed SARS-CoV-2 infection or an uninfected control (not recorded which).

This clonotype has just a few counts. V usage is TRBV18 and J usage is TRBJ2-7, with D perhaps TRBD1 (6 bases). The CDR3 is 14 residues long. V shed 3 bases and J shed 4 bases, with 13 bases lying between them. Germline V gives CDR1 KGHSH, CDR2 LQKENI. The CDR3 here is CASSPGTTRYEQYF. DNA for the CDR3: TGTGCCAGCTCACCCGGGACAACGAGGTACGAGCAGTACTTC.

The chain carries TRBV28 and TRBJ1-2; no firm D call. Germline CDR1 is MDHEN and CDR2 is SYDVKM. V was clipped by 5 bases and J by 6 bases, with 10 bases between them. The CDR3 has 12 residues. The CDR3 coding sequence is TGTGCCAGCAGTGGTCAGCCACATGGCTACACCTTC. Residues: CASSGQPHGYTF.

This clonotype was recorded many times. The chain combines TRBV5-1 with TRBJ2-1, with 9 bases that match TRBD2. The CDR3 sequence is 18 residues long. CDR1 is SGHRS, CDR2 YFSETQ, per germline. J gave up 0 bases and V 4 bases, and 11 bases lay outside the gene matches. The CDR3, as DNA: TGCGCCAGCAGCCCCCGGGGGGGTAGCGGGAGCTCCTACAATGAGCAGTTCTTC. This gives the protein CASSPRGGSGSSYNEQFF.

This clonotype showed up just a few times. CDR3 sequence: CASRDIPNTEAFF. The CDR3 region has the DNA TGCGCCAGCAGGGACATTCCGAACACTGAAGCTTTCTTT. The chain is built from TRBV10-2 and TRBJ1-1, with D tentatively TRBD1 (5 bases). The germline V gene encodes CDR1 WSHSY and CDR2 SAAADI. Trimming removed 6 bases at V and 1 base at J, with 9 bases between. This CDR3 is built from 13 residues.

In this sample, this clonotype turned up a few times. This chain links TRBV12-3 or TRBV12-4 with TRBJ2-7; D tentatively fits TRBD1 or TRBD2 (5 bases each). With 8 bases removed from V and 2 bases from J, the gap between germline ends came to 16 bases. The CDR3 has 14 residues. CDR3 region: CASGLGDPPYEQYF. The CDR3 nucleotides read TGTGCCAGCGGACTCGGGGACCCGCCCTACGAGCAGTACTTC.

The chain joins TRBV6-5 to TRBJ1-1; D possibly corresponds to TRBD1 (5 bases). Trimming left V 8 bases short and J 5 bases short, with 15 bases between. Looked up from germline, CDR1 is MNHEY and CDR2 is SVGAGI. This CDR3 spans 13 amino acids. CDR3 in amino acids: CASLDNQGTEAFF. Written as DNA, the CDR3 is TGTGCCAGCCTGGACAACCAGGGAACTGAAGCTTTCTTT.

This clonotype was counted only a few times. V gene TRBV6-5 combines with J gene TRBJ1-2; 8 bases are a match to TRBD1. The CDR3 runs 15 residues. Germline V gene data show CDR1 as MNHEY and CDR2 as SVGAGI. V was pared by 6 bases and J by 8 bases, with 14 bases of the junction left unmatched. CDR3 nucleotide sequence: TGTGCCAGCAGCCCTGGGACAGGCGACCCTTACGGCTACACCTTC. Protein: CASSPGTGDPYGYTF.

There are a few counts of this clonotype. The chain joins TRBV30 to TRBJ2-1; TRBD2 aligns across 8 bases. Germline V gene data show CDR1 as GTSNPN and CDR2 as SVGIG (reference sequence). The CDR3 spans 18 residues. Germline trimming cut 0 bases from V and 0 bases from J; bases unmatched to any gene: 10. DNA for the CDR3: TGTGCCTGGAGTGTCGGCGGTGGCGGGGGGAGCTCCTACAATGAGCAGTTCTTC. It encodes CAWSVGGGGGSSYNEQFF.

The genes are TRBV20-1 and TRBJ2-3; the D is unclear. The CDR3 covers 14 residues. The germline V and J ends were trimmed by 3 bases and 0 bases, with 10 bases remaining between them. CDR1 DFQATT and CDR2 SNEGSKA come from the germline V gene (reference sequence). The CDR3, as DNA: TGCAGTGCTAGCTGGGAACCTAGCACAGATACGCAGTATTTT. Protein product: CSASWEPSTDTQYF.